The 22 T cell receptor beta chains given below trace back to one sample, sequenced in a study of early T cells in non-severe SARS-CoV-2 infection (dated by TCRdb to about 2021). To prepare the library, 5' RACE was applied. Reads for this sample came from a NextSeq 500. TCRdb's own reprocessing of the public reads used fastp at Q25 and MiXCR and kept productive beta chains. Identical CDR3 protein sequences are pooled into one entry, listed with their most common genes and DNA. The sample data list 79,000 or so distinct CDR3 sequences, and 9.5% to 15% of these were observed just once. Less than 1.5% of the sample belongs to the ten largest clones. Sequenced material: whole blood. These receptors came from an adult who was a healthcare worker with PCR-confirmed SARS-CoV-2 infection or an uninfected control (not recorded which).

This clonotype occurred many times. The chain uses TRBV7-2 and TRBJ2-1; TRBD2 agrees at 15 bases. J lost 7 bases, V lost 1 base, and 2 bases had no gene match. This CDR3 has 16 residues. Looked up from germline, CDR1 is SGHTA and CDR2 is FQGNSA. Written as DNA, the CDR3 is TGTGCCAGCAGCTTAGAGGGGACTAGCGGGAGGAATGAGCAGTTCTTC. Amino acids: CASSLEGTSGRNEQFF.

Only a few counts were recorded for this clonotype. V gene TRBV19 combines with J gene TRBJ2-7; D call uncertain. CDR3 length: 13 amino acids. Germline CDR1 is LNHDA and CDR2 is SQIVND (reference sequence). Trimming left V 3 bases short and J 9 bases short, with 15 bases between. The CDR3 protein is CASSISTLSGQYF. The CDR3 DNA reads TGTGCCAGTAGTATCTCCACCTTATCGGGGCAGTACTTC.

This clonotype has more than one count but fewer than ten. The V call is TRBV7-2, the J call TRBJ2-1; 11 bases agree with TRBD2. The CDR3 consists of 13 residues. The germline gives CDR1 SGHTA, CDR2 FQGNSA. CDR3 bases: TGTGCGACCACTAGCGGGAGTGTCAATGAGCAGTTCTTC. Its translation: CATTSGSVNEQFF. The full variable domain, with the rest looked up from reference TRBV7-2 and TRBJ2-1, is GAGVSQSPSNKVTEKGKDVELRCDPISGHTALYWYRQSLGQGLEFLIYFQGNSAPDKSGLPSDRFSAERTGGSVSTLTIQRTQQEDSAVYLCATTSGSVNEQFFGPGTRLTVL.

In its sample, this clonotype was seen many times. The chain employs TRBV29-1 and TRBJ1-5, with D unresolved. V dropped 4 bases and J dropped 0 bases, with 10 bases sitting between them. This CDR3 has 14 amino acids. Germline-derived CDR1 and CDR2 are SQVTM and ANQGSEA. The CDR3 region has the DNA TGCAGCGTTGCTAAGGGTAATAGCAATCAGCCCCAGCATTTT. Amino acid sequence: CSVAKGNSNQPQHF.

This clonotype was found many times. The chain uses TRBV12-3 or TRBV12-4 and TRBJ2-1, with a tentative D call TRBD2 (5 bases). This CDR3 contains 16 residues. V shed 4 bases and J shed 5 bases, with 18 bases lying between them. CDR3: CASSYSSRGRDNEQFF. The CDR3 bases are TGTGCCAGCAGTTACTCATCCCGGGGTAGAGACAATGAGCAGTTCTTC.

The sample holds a few counts of this clonotype. This chain connects TRBV28 to TRBJ2-7; D gene unclear. CDR1 and CDR2 (germline): MDHEN, SYDVKM. This CDR3 is built from 15 residues. DNA for the CDR3: TGTGCAAGCTCCACGATTACAACATCCTCCTACGAGCAGTACTTC. Residues: CASSTITTSSYEQYF.

This sequence joins TRBV12-3 or TRBV12-4 and TRBJ1-1; 10 bases align to TRBD1. Losses at the gene ends were 4 bases for V and 7 bases for J; bases not matched to a gene: 12. This CDR3 is 16 amino acids long. CDR3 region: CASSSRRQGAWNEAFF. In nucleotides, the CDR3 is TGTGCCAGCAGTTCGCGACGACAGGGGGCATGGAATGAAGCTTTCTTT.

The genes are TRBV30 and TRBJ2-3, with 9 bases aligning to TRBD2. CDR1 and CDR2 from the germline V gene are GTSNPN and SVGIG (reference sequence). V lost 0 bases to trimming and J lost 4 bases; unmatched junction nucleotides: 5. This CDR3 comprises 15 residues. The CDR3 DNA reads as TGTGCCTGGAGTGTACTTGTAGCGGGGGCAGATACGCAGTATTTT. Its translation is CAWSVLVAGADTQYF.

This clonotype was seen at least ten times. The V gene is TRBV7-9, the J gene TRBJ2-1, with TRBD1 identical over 7 bases. CDR3 length: 13 residues. V dropped 5 bases and J dropped 7; count of bases not matched to a gene: 5. The V gene's germline CDR1 is SEHNR and CDR2 FQNEAQ (reference sequence). The CDR3: CASSRSGGNEQFF. The CDR3 DNA is TGTGCCAGCAGCCGTTCAGGGGGAAATGAGCAGTTCTTC.

The chain has TRBV6-6 and TRBJ1-6; TRBD1 matches at 7 bases. CDR1 and CDR2 from the germline V gene are MNHNY and SVGAGI (reference sequence). The trim removed 2 bases at V and 7 bases at J, leaving 11 bases unmatched. The CDR3 is 17 residues long. CDR3 sequence: CASSYLDRIRLNSPLHF. CDR3 nucleotides: TGTGCCAGCAGTTACCTGGACAGGATACGGTTGAATTCACCCCTCCACTTT.

This clonotype has at least ten counts. The chain links TRBV6-1 to TRBJ2-1; D remains unclear. V was clipped by 3 bases and J by 10 bases, with 10 bases between them. Germline CDR1 reads MNHNS; CDR2 reads SASEGT. The length of the CDR3 is 12 residues. The CDR3 DNA reads TGTGCCAGCAGTGACCCTTACACAGAGCAGTTCTTC. Protein product: CASSDPYTEQFF.

This clonotype was observed a few times. V is TRBV5-6 and J is TRBJ2-5; TRBD1 matches 7 bases. The CDR3 extends over 13 amino acids. Germline assignment: CDR1 SGHDT and CDR2 YYEEEE. J gave up 9 bases and V 5 bases, and 10 bases lay outside the gene matches. DNA of the CDR3: TGTGCCAGCAGACGGACAGGACAGACGGCCCAGTACTTC. It encodes CASRRTGQTAQYF.

The chain carries TRBV11-2 and TRBJ2-5; weak D call: TRBD1 (6 bases). CDR1 is SGHAT and CDR2 is FQNNGV in the germline V gene. V was pared by 4 bases and J by 4 bases, with 13 bases between. The CDR3 is made up of 14 amino acids. CDR3 in DNA: TGTGCCAGCAGCTCAAGACAGGTTTCAGAGACCCAGTACTTC. Encoded protein: CASSSRQVSETQYF.

The V gene is TRBV20-1, the J gene TRBJ2-5, with 11 bases that match TRBD2. Germline V gene lookup returns CDR1 DFQATT and CDR2 SNEGSKA (reference sequence). The CDR3 contains 13 residues. V lost 2 bases, J lost 7 bases, and 3 bases stayed unmatched. CDR3: CSARSGTSGTQYF. CDR3 nucleotides: TGCAGTGCTAGATCTGGGACTAGCGGGACCCAGTACTTC.

The chain joins TRBV20-1 to TRBJ2-7; tentatively, D is TRBD1 or TRBD2 (5 bases each). Germline V gene sequence: CDR1 DFQATT, CDR2 SNEGSKA (reference sequence). The CDR3 is made up of 15 amino acids. V lost 1 base and J 6 bases, leaving 19 bases between the germline ends. The CDR3 DNA is TGCAGTGCTAGAGGACCCGGGGAGAAGGGGTCCGAGCAGTACTTC. As protein: CSARGPGEKGSEQYF.

The chain couples TRBV9 to TRBJ1-6; D may be TRBD1 (5 bases). V lost 0 bases and J 7 bases, leaving 11 bases between the germline ends. Germline V gene sequence: CDR1 SGDLS, CDR2 YYNGEE. This CDR3 contains 15 residues. In DNA form, the CDR3 reads TGTGCCAGCAGCGTAGATGAGGGACGGAATTCACCCCTCCACTTT. This encodes CASSVDEGRNSPLHF.

The chain has TRBV18 and TRBJ2-1, with a weak D call TRBD1 (5 bases). The CDR3 has 14 amino acids. V was clipped by 0 bases and J by 4 bases, with 7 bases between them. Germline lookup yields CDR1 KGHSH and CDR2 LQKENI. CDR3 sequence (DNA): TGTGCCAGCTCACCACCGGACAAATACAATGAGCAGTTCTTC. Protein: CASSPPDKYNEQFF.

This clonotype was observed at least ten times. CDR3 sequence (DNA): TGTGCCAGCAGCTCTGGCAGGGGAGGCACAGATACGCAGTATTTT. It yields the protein CASSSGRGGTDTQYF. The chain carries TRBV7-8 and TRBJ2-3; a possible D gene is TRBD1 (6 bases). Germline V gene lookup returns CDR1 SGHVS and CDR2 FQNEAQ. CDR3 length: 15 residues. V lost 4 bases, J lost 1 base, and 12 bases lay in between.

There are many counts of this clonotype. This sequence joins TRBV9 and TRBJ1-1, with unresolved D. The CDR3 consists of 15 residues. V was trimmed by 0 bases and J by 2 bases, leaving 11 bases between them. CDR1 and CDR2 from the germline V gene are SGDLS and YYNGEE. CDR3 amino acids: CASSVVDGRNTEAFF. The CDR3 nucleotides are TGTGCCAGCAGCGTAGTGGACGGAAGAAACACTGAAGCTTTCTTT.

This clonotype was counted many times. The genes are TRBV20-1 and TRBJ1-2; 7 bases match TRBD1. There are 11 residues in the CDR3. Germline V lookup: CDR1 DFQATT, CDR2 SNEGSKA (reference sequence). Trimming removed 6 bases from V and 7 bases from J; junction bases left unmatched: 5. The CDR3: CSANTGVGYTF. The DNA of the CDR3 is TGCAGTGCAAATACAGGGGTTGGCTACACCTTC.

This clonotype was picked up many times. The chain carries TRBV7-9 and TRBJ2-1; D is possibly TRBD2 (5 bases). There are 12 residues in the CDR3. The V end was cut by 1 base, the J end by 15 bases, with 13 bases between. Germline values: CDR1 SEHNR, CDR2 FQNEAQ (reference sequence). The CDR3 sequence is CASSLDLSSPFF. CDR3 DNA: TGTGCCAGCAGCTTAGATCTGTCTAGCCCGTTCTTC.

This clonotype was seen ten or more times. The V and J genes are TRBV5-1 and TRBJ2-2; D is unclear. The length of the CDR3 is 13 residues. The V gene lost 1 base and the J gene lost 3 bases, with 4 bases spanning the gap. Germline V gene data show CDR1 as SGHRS and CDR2 as YFSETQ. CDR3 DNA: TGCGCCAGCAGCTTGCTGGACACCGGGGAGCTGTTTTTT. It yields the protein CASSLLDTGELFF. Full variable domain (remainder filled in from reference TRBV5-1 and TRBJ2-2): KAGVTQTPRYLIKTRGQQVTLSCSPISGHRSVSWYQQTPGQGLQFLFEYFSETQRNKGNFPGRFSGRQFSNSRSEMNVSTLELGDSALYLCASSLLDTGELFFGEGSRLTVL.